This TCR beta chain was documented in a study of shared T cell receptors in the human thymus. The method was immunoSEQ multiplex PCR; TCRdb's version includes in-frame clones alone and lacks a portion of them. The sample lists approximately 760,000 clones, 80% to 90% occurring once. This clone came up a few times. This CDR3 region has 18 residues. CDR1 LGHNA and CDR2 YSLEER come from the germline V gene. V was clipped by 1 base and J by 4 bases, with 19 bases between them. These data were likewise used in another study, on human thymus T cells. That work contributes: Those donating were healthy Finnish infants in corrective surgery for congenital heart defects.

The rearrangement uses TRBV4-3 and TRBJ2-2; a weak D match, TRBD1 (6 bases). This receptor was obtained from a girl in the first two years of life with a congenital heart defect. The specimen was thymocytes. The CDR3 here is CASSQGWGGQLITGELFF. For the CDR3, the DNA is TGCGCCAGCAGCCAAGGTTGGGGTGGACAGTTAATCACCGGGGAGCTGTTTTTT.